These 12 T cell receptor beta chains came from one sample sequenced in a study of vaccination and CD4 T cells after COVID-19. Sample treatment: roughly 10-day PBMC culture with coronavirus spike peptide pools or control peptides (ViraFEST assay). No antigen is known for these receptors. At the Johns Hopkins FTIC core, DNA taken from cultured CD4+ T cells was sequenced by way of the Oncomine TCR Beta short-read assay. TCRdb called the PCR reads again in MiXCR, with one record for every CDR3 protein. The repertoire holds just over 20,000 distinct CDR3 sequences, with about 52% as singletons. Sample: CD4+ T cells from blood, cultured in vitro. The receptors derive from a human donor who had recovered from COVID-19.

This clonotype was detected a few times. The V gene is TRBV12-3 or TRBV12-4, the J gene TRBJ2-3; the match to TRBD2 covers 15 bases. Germline trimming cut 7 bases from V and 6 bases from J; bases unmatched to any gene: 8. The CDR3 contains 16 residues. The CDR3 sequence: CASTEGLAGGGDTQYF. CDR3 coding DNA: TGTGCCAGCACCGAGGGACTAGCGGGGGGAGGGGATACGCAGTATTTT.

V and J are TRBV6-1 and TRBJ2-3; either TRBD1 or TRBD2 may supply D (5 bases each). The V gene's germline CDR1 is MNHNS and CDR2 SASEGT. Trimming pared 2 bases from V and 9 bases from J, leaving 12 bases between. The CDR3 length is 13 residues. The chain's CDR3 is CASSEPGPLTQYF. DNA for the CDR3: TGTGCCAGCAGTGAACCGGGACCCTTGACGCAGTATTTT.

This clonotype was counted between two and nine times. This chain links TRBV15 with TRBJ2-7, with 8 bases aligning to TRBD2. The CDR3 is made up of 16 amino acids. V shed 3 bases and J 2 bases; nucleotides not matched to a gene: 9. Germline lookup yields CDR1 LNHNV and CDR2 YYDKDF (reference sequence). This chain's CDR3 is CATSRILSGSAYEQYF. The CDR3 nucleotides are TGTGCCACCAGCAGGATTTTAAGCGGGAGCGCCTACGAGCAGTACTTC.

This clonotype was counted between two and nine times. V gene TRBV15 combines with J gene TRBJ2-1; a weak D match, TRBD1 (6 bases). Trimming took 5 bases from V and 0 from J, leaving 11 bases between them. The CDR3 extends over 15 amino acids. Germline V CDR1 and CDR2: LNHNV, YYDKDF (reference sequence). The CDR3 DNA is TGTGCCACCAGCCCTGGACAGCGCTCCTACAATGAGCAGTTCTTC. Encoded protein: CATSPGQRSYNEQFF.

This clonotype was observed a few times. The chain recombines TRBV6-1 with TRBJ1-1, with D tentatively TRBD1 (6 bases). Germline CDR1 reads MNHNS; CDR2 reads SASEGT. There are 16 residues in the CDR3. V lost 6 bases to trimming and J lost 1 base, with 18 bases between them. Here the CDR3 reads CASSEWGGGANTEAFF. CDR3 nucleotides: TGTGCCAGCAGCGAATGGGGGGGCGGTGCGAACACTGAAGCTTTCTTT.

This sequence joins TRBV21-1 and TRBJ1-2. TRBV21-1 is a recognized pseudogene. The CDR3 totals 11 residues. The CDR3 DNA follows: TGTGCCAGCAGCAAAGATGGGGGCTACACCTTC. Encoded protein: CASSKDGGYTF.

The rearrangement uses TRBV12-3 or TRBV12-4 and TRBJ2-7, with D possibly TRBD1 on 6 matching bases. The CDR3 runs 13 residues. The germline V and J ends were trimmed by 5 bases and 3 bases, with 11 bases remaining between them. CDR3 region: CASSVQGSYEQYF. CDR3 in DNA: TGTGCCAGCAGTGTACAGGGCAGCTACGAGCAGTACTTC.

The chain joins TRBV20-1 to TRBJ2-7, with a tentative D call TRBD1 (5 bases). Germline CDR1 is DFQATT and CDR2 is SNEGSKA (reference sequence). The germline V and J ends were trimmed by 6 bases and 3 bases, with 21 bases remaining between them. The CDR3 length is 15 residues. The CDR3 DNA sequence: TGCAGTGCGCCGAAAGTTGGGGCCCTTAACTACGAGCAGTACTTC. This gives the protein CSAPKVGALNYEQYF.

Only one count was recorded for this clonotype. The chain combines TRBV27 with TRBJ2-3; 9 nucleotides match TRBD1. Germline lookup yields CDR1 MNHEY and CDR2 SMNVEV (reference sequence). The CDR3 is made up of 15 amino acids. Germline trimming cut 6 bases from V and 6 bases from J; bases unmatched to any gene: 10. The CDR3, as DNA: TGTGCCAGCAGCCTACAGGGGGCCCGTGGGGATACGCAGTATTTT. This gives the protein CASSLQGARGDTQYF.

V is TRBV6-1 and J is TRBJ1-1; 8 positions match TRBD1. CDR1 and CDR2 (germline): MNHNS, SASEGT. The CDR3 loop spans 17 amino acids. The junction had 11 bases not matched to a gene; V was cut back by 5 bases and J by 0 bases. In nucleotides, the CDR3 is TGTGCCAGCAGTACTTCCCAGGGGACAGGTATGAACACTGAAGCTTTCTTT. Protein sequence: CASSTSQGTGMNTEAFF.

In this sample, this clonotype turned up a few times. The J gene is TRBJ1-2, the V gene TRBV7-9; D remains ambiguous. From germline, CDR1 is SEHNR and CDR2 FQNEAQ (reference sequence). V was shortened by 0 bases and J by 6 bases, with 8 bases between the two germline ends. The CDR3 length is 13 residues. The chain's CDR3 is CASSLAGSDGYTF. The CDR3 DNA reads TGTGCCAGCAGCTTAGCGGGGTCAGATGGCTACACCTTC.

The DNA of the CDR3 is TGTGCCAGTAGGGACAACAGGAACACTGAAGCTTTCTTT. Its protein product is CASRDNRNTEAFF. The chain combines TRBV19 with TRBJ1-1, with TRBD1 as a possible D gene (5 bases). Germline V gene sequence: CDR1 LNHDA, CDR2 SQIVND (reference sequence). V dropped 6 bases and J dropped 1 base, with 9 bases sitting between them. This CDR3 is 13 amino acids long.